The 32 T cell receptor beta chains given below trace back to one sample, sequenced in a study of regulatory T cells in long-lasting Graves disease. The time point denotes: newly diagnosed GD, antithyroid drugs for less than 3 months. PBMCs were the source of the RNA used for TCR sequencing. Arm-PCR of CDR3 regions with iRepertoire HTBI primers generated TCR beta libraries. TCRdb used MiXCR to reprocess the multiplex PCR reads, holding one entry per CDR3 protein. The top ten clones hold roughly 40% of a sample with 300,000 to 400,000 distinct CDR3 sequences, over 15% of them seen once. Specimen: peripheral blood mononuclear cells (PBMCs), collected at new diagnosis, from a patient treated with antithyroid drugs. Receptor source: a female donor with Graves disease.

The chain couples TRBV9 to TRBJ1-1; D remains ambiguous. There are 12 residues in the CDR3. V dropped 0 bases and J dropped 7 bases, with 7 bases sitting between them. Germline-derived CDR1 and CDR2 are SGDLS and YYNGEE. In DNA form, the CDR3 reads TGTGCCAGCAGCGTAGGGGGTCATGAAGCTTTCTTT. This translates into CASSVGGHEAFF.

V is TRBV20-1 and J is TRBJ2-7; 7 bases are a match to TRBD2. Trimming cost V 6 bases and J 3 bases; bases outside gene matches: 8. Germline CDR1 reads DFQATT; CDR2 reads SNEGSKA (reference sequence). The CDR3 contains 13 residues. CDR3 loop: CSAGLVKNYEQYF. In DNA, the CDR3 is TGCAGTGCAGGACTAGTCAAAAACTACGAGCAGTACTTC.

This clonotype was detected only a few times. The J gene is TRBJ1-2, the V gene TRBV29-1, with D uncertain. Trimming removed 2 bases at V and 8 bases at J, with 3 bases between. This CDR3 comprises 9 residues. Per germline, CDR1 SQVTM and CDR2 ANQGSEA. CDR3 loop: CSVEWGYTF. The CDR3 DNA reads as TGCAGCGTTGAATGGGGCTACACCTTC.

Concerning this clonotype itself: One base away lies a much larger clone, so this may be a sequencing read error. The chain uses TRBV27 and TRBJ1-3; D remains ambiguous. This CDR3 spans 14 amino acids. V was shortened by 6 bases and J by 2 bases, with 11 bases between the two germline ends. Germline V lookup: CDR1 MNHEY, CDR2 SMNVEV (reference sequence). The CDR3 loop reads CASRRVAAGNTIYF. Here the CDR3 DNA reads TGTGCCAGCAGGCGGGTCGCGGCTGGAAACACCATATATTTT.

There are many counts of this clonotype. The gene calls are TRBV7-9 and TRBJ2-3; no firm D call. CDR1 and CDR2 from the germline V gene are SEHNR and FQNEAQ (reference sequence). The CDR3 has 13 residues. Trimming took 1 base from V and 4 from J, leaving 6 bases between them. CDR3 loop: CASSLDWADTQYF. CDR3 nucleotide sequence: TGTGCCAGCAGCTTAGACTGGGCAGATACGCAGTATTTT.

This sequence joins TRBV28 and TRBJ1-2, with TRBD1 as a possible D gene (5 bases). Germline CDR1 is MDHEN and CDR2 is SYDVKM. V lost 5 bases and J 6 bases, leaving 25 bases between the germline ends. This CDR3 spans 17 amino acids. CDR3 nucleotide sequence: TGTGCCAGCAGTCCCCCAGGTAGAGGGACTTTTCGACATGGCTACACCTTC. This sequence encodes CASSPPGRGTFRHGYTF.

This clonotype was recorded only once. This rearrangement joins TRBV11-2 to TRBJ2-7; D may be TRBD1 (6 bases). The V gene's germline CDR1 is SGHAT and CDR2 FQNNGV. V lost 4 bases, J lost 5 bases, and 12 bases lay in between. This CDR3 region has 13 residues. The CDR3 sequence: CASSYEQGNEQYF. The CDR3 nucleotides read TGTGCCAGCAGCTATGAGCAGGGGAACGAGCAGTACTTC. Full variable domain (outside the CDR3, taken from reference TRBV11-2 and TRBJ2-7): EAGVAQSPRYKIIEKRQSVAFWCNPISGHATLYWYQQILGQGPKLLIQFQNNGVVDDSQLPKDRFSAERLKGVDSTLKIQPAKLEDSAVYLCASSYEQGNEQYFGPGTRLTVT.

This clonotype was counted many times. This chain joins TRBV20-1 and TRBJ2-1; 13 bases match TRBD2. V was clipped by 0 bases and J by 2 bases; unmatched bases: 4. The V gene's germline CDR1 is DFQATT and CDR2 SNEGSKA (reference sequence). The CDR3 runs to 17 residues. CDR3 sequence: CSARDPGTSGAYNEQFF. The DNA of the CDR3 is TGCAGTGCTAGAGATCCCGGGACTAGCGGGGCCTACAATGAGCAGTTCTTC.

This clonotype came up many times. The V call is TRBV28, the J call TRBJ2-6, with a weak D call TRBD1 (6 bases). The length of the CDR3 is 16 residues. The V and J ends lost 3 bases and 1 base respectively, with 10 bases between them. CDR1 and CDR2 (germline): MDHEN, SYDVKM. In DNA, the CDR3 is TGTGCCAGCAGTTTCAGGGGTGGGTCTGGGGCCAACGTCCTGACTTTC. This sequence encodes CASSFRGGSGANVLTF.

This clonotype was detected many times. The chain uses TRBV28 and TRBJ1-4; D possibly corresponds to TRBD1 (5 bases). CDR1 and CDR2 (germline): MDHEN, SYDVKM. The CDR3 is 14 amino acids. V was pared by 6 bases and J by 5 bases, with 13 bases between. The CDR3 nucleotides are TGTGCCAGCAGCGATACAGGCCTCAATGAAAAACTGTTTTTT. This codes for CASSDTGLNEKLFF.

The chain carries TRBV6-1 and TRBJ2-5; TRBD2 aligns across 9 bases. The ends lost 3 bases at V and 1 base at J; junction bases unmatched: 6. CDR3 length equals 16 residues. Germline V gives CDR1 MNHNS, CDR2 SASEGT. The CDR3 loop reads CASSDTAGGSQETQYF. In DNA, the CDR3 is TGTGCCAGCAGTGATACAGCGGGAGGTTCCCAAGAGACCCAGTACTTC.

This clonotype was counted many times. The V call is TRBV30, the J call TRBJ2-3, with D unresolved. Germline CDR1 and CDR2: GTSNPN and SVGIG (reference sequence). The CDR3 is 13 amino acids. The V end was cut by 0 bases, the J end by 6 bases, with 10 bases between. CDR3 DNA: TGTGCCTGGAGTGTTCGGTCCGCTGATACGCAGTATTTT. Residues: CAWSVRSADTQYF.

This clonotype came up many times. The CDR3, as DNA: TGTGCCCCCCCACCGGACGGCTCTGGAAACACCATATATTTT. This encodes CAPPPDGSGNTIYF. The chain is built from TRBV24-1 and TRBJ1-3, with unresolved D. Trimming cost V 12 bases and J 0 bases, with 14 bases left between them. Germline V gene sequence: CDR1 KGHDR, CDR2 SFDVKD. CDR3 length equals 14 residues.

This clonotype occurred many times. The J gene is TRBJ2-3, the V gene TRBV7-2; D remains ambiguous. The CDR3 is 13 amino acids. CDR1 and CDR2 (germline): SGHTA, FQGNSA. V gave up 5 bases and J gave up 4 bases, with 10 bases separating them. The CDR3, as DNA: TGTGCCAGCAGCCGCTTGGGTGCAGATACGCAGTATTTT. This sequence encodes CASSRLGADTQYF.

This clonotype was observed many times. DNA for the CDR3: TGTGCCAGTAGTCTCCACCCGGGGAGCACCGGGGAGCTGTTTTTT. It yields the protein CASSLHPGSTGELFF. The V call is TRBV19, the J call TRBJ2-2; D may be TRBD2 (5 bases). CDR1 LNHDA and CDR2 SQIVND come from the germline V gene (reference sequence). The CDR3 has 15 residues. The V end was cut by 5 bases, the J end by 4 bases, with 14 bases between.

The table lists this clonotype with many counts. The J gene is TRBJ2-3, the V gene TRBV24-1; possibly TRBD1 for D (6 bases). There are 15 residues in the CDR3. The germline V and J ends were trimmed by 2 bases and 1 base, with 9 bases remaining between them. Germline CDR1 and CDR2: KGHDR and SFDVKD. The CDR3 reads CATSDSRQGTDTQYF. CDR3 DNA sequence: TGTGCCACCAGTGATTCGAGACAGGGCACAGATACGCAGTATTTT.

This clonotype was counted many times. This chain joins TRBV27 and TRBJ1-2, with a possible D match to TRBD1 (6 bases). The CDR3 length is 16 residues. Germline V gene sequence: CDR1 MNHEY, CDR2 SMNVEV (reference sequence). Trimming stripped 2 bases from V and 1 base from J, with 14 bases between. The CDR3 protein is CASSLTQGLDNYGYTF. The DNA for the CDR3 is TGTGCCAGCAGTTTAACACAGGGTCTGGATAACTATGGCTACACCTTC.

This clonotype showed up many times. The chain links TRBV6-1 to TRBJ1-1; TRBD1 matches 8 bases. The V gene's germline CDR1 is MNHNS and CDR2 SASEGT. Trimming at V came to 2 bases and at J to 3 bases, leaving 2 bases not matched to a gene. There are 14 residues in the CDR3. CDR3 nucleotide sequence: TGTGCCAGCAGTGAAAACAGGGGGGACACTGAAGCTTTCTTT. This sequence encodes CASSENRGDTEAFF.

The rearrangement uses TRBV10-3 and TRBJ2-7; 14 bases fit TRBD2. V lost 2 bases, J lost 5 bases, and 5 bases stayed unmatched. Germline V gene sequence: CDR1 ENHRY, CDR2 SYGVKD. The CDR3 contains 16 residues. CDR3 sequence: CAISEGTSGRRDEQYF. The CDR3 region has the DNA TGTGCCATCAGTGAGGGGACTAGCGGGAGAAGGGACGAGCAGTACTTC.

This clonotype was found many times. This chain joins TRBV3-1 and TRBJ2-5; TRBD1 matches 7 bases. Germline trimming cut 4 bases from V and 3 bases from J; bases unmatched to any gene: 5. Looked up from germline, CDR1 is LGHDT and CDR2 is YNNKEL (reference sequence). The CDR3 spans 14 residues. For the CDR3, the DNA is TGTGCCAGCAGCCTCCCAGGGGGAGAAGAGACCCAGTACTTC. It encodes CASSLPGGEETQYF.

CDR3 in amino acids: CASSRGQATTDTQYF. As DNA, the CDR3 is TGCGCCAGCAGCCGGGGACAGGCTACGACAGATACGCAGTATTTT. The chain employs TRBV5-1 and TRBJ2-3, with 8 bases aligning to TRBD1. This CDR3 contains 15 residues. CDR1 is SGHRS and CDR2 is YFSETQ in the germline V gene. Trimming at V came to 4 bases and at J to 3 bases, leaving 7 bases not matched to a gene.

This clonotype showed up many times. The DNA of the CDR3 is TGTGCCAGCAGCCCCAAGCCTGCATTTAACACTGAAGCTTTCTTT. This encodes CASSPKPAFNTEAFF. The V gene is TRBV6-1, the J gene TRBJ1-1, with unresolved D. V lost 6 bases, J lost 2 bases, and 16 bases lay in between. This CDR3 contains 15 residues. CDR1 is MNHNS, CDR2 SASEGT, per germline.

This clonotype has more than one count but fewer than ten. This chain joins TRBV28 and TRBJ2-4, with D perhaps matching TRBD2 (6 bases). The V gene lost 3 bases and the J gene lost 6 bases, with 12 bases spanning the gap. The CDR3 contains 14 residues. The germline V gene has CDR1 MDHEN and CDR2 SYDVKM. CDR3 amino acids: CASSLEGVGNIQYF. CDR3 nucleotide sequence: TGTGCCAGCAGTTTGGAGGGAGTGGGAAACATTCAGTACTTC.

The chain couples TRBV19 to TRBJ2-1; a possible D gene is TRBD2 (6 bases). The CDR3 totals 16 residues. The V gene lost 4 bases and the J gene lost 7 bases, with 20 bases spanning the gap. CDR1 is LNHDA and CDR2 is SQIVND in the germline V gene (reference sequence). Written as DNA, the CDR3 is TGTGCCAGTAGTAAATGGTCGTCTGCGGGATTAAATGAGCAGTTCTTC. Translated, it gives CASSKWSSAGLNEQFF.

This clonotype was counted many times. J is TRBJ1-3 and V is TRBV24-1, with a weak D call TRBD1 (5 bases). Trimming removed 3 bases from V and 0 bases from J, with 14 bases in between. The CDR3 consists of 17 residues. The germline V gene has CDR1 KGHDR and CDR2 SFDVKD. The CDR3 nucleotides are TGTGCCACCAGTGATGCGACAGAACCCACCTCTGGAAACACCATATATTTT. Translation: CATSDATEPTSGNTIYF.

Turning to this clonotype: With a much larger clone just one base away, this may be a read error. The V and J genes are TRBV7-9 and TRBJ1-5; D is uncertain. The CDR3 spans 12 residues. CDR1 and CDR2 (germline): SEHNR, FQNEAQ (reference sequence). V lost 2 bases, J lost 3 bases, and 2 bases lay in between. In DNA, the CDR3 is TGTGCCAGCAGCTTAAACAATCAGCCCCAGCATTTT. It is translated as CASSLNNQPQHF.

This clonotype has ten or more counts. The chain uses TRBV9 and TRBJ1-1, with D possibly being TRBD1 (5 bases). With 1 base removed from V and 3 bases from J, the gap between germline ends came to 10 bases. The CDR3 is 14 amino acids. CDR1 is SGDLS and CDR2 is YYNGEE in the germline V gene. The CDR3 region is CASSVWGSDTEAFF. CDR3 in DNA: TGTGCCAGCAGCGTATGGGGGTCGGACACTGAAGCTTTCTTT.

Note on this clonotype: A junction end diverges from the germline sequence, so it may reflect a read error. The chain uses TRBV7-7 and TRBJ2-5; 9 bases fit TRBD1. The CDR3 length is 15 residues. Germline lookup yields CDR1 SSHAT and CDR2 FNYEAQ (reference sequence). The CDR3 DNA is TGTGCTAGCAGCCTACTGGGGACAGGGCAAGAGACCCAGTACTTC. This encodes CASSLLGTGQETQYF.

This clonotype was seen many times. The chain has TRBV28 and TRBJ2-7; TRBD1 matches 7 bases. Germline V gene lookup returns CDR1 MDHEN and CDR2 SYDVKM. CDR3 length: 15 residues. Trimming removed 3 bases from V and 1 base from J; junction bases left unmatched: 6. DNA for the CDR3: TGTGCCAGCAGTTTCTCTGACAGGGCTTCCTACGAGCAGTACTTC. It translates to CASSFSDRASYEQYF.

The chain has TRBV7-6 and TRBJ1-6, with D possibly being TRBD1 (5 bases). The germline V gene has CDR1 SGHVS and CDR2 FNYEAQ. Deletions cut 8 bases from V and 10 bases from J, with 18 bases between. This CDR3 region has 14 residues. The CDR3 region has the DNA TGTGCCAGCCAGGGTGACAGTACGCGATCACCCCTCCACTTT. Residues: CASQGDSTRSPLHF.

This clonotype was seen ten or more times. The CDR3 sequence is CATERETYNEQFF. Written as DNA, the CDR3 is TGTGCCACCGAGCGGGAGACCTACAATGAGCAGTTCTTC. The rearrangement joins TRBV6-1 to TRBJ2-1, with 8 bases matching TRBD2. The CDR3 contains 13 residues. V shed 10 bases, J shed 2 bases, and the junction held 4 bases outside the gene matches. Germline V CDR1 and CDR2: MNHNS, SASEGT.

The sample holds many counts of this clonotype. The rearrangement joins TRBV28 to TRBJ2-7; a weak D match, TRBD2 (6 bases). This CDR3 region has 16 residues. V shed 6 bases and J shed 0 bases, with 18 bases lying between them. From germline, CDR1 is MDHEN and CDR2 SYDVKM. Written as DNA, the CDR3 is TGTGCCAGCAGGACTAACGGGACTTCTTACTCCTACGAGCAGTACTTC. This sequence encodes CASRTNGTSYSYEQYF. Supplemented by reference TRBV28 and TRBJ2-7, the full variable domain reads DVKVTQSSRYLVKRTGEKVFLECVQDMDHENMFWYRQDPGLGLRLIYFSYDVKMKEKGDIPEGYSVSREKKERFSLILESASTNQTSMYLCASRTNGTSYSYEQYFGPGTRLTVT.